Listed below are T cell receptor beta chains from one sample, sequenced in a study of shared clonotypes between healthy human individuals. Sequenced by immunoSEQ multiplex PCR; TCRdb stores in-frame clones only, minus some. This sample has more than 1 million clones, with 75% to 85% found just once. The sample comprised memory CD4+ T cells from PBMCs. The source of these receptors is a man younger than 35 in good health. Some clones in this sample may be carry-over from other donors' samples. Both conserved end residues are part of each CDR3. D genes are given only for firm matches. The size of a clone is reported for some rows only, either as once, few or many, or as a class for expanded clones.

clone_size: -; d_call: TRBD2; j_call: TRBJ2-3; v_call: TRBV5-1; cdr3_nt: TGCGCCAGCAGCTTGGCTCCGGGACTAGAGACAGATACGCAGTATTTT; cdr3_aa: CASSLAPGLETDTQYF
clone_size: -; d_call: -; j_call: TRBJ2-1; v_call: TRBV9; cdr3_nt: TGTGCCAGCAGCGCAGATAGTCCTAGCTCCTACAATGAGCAGTTCTTC; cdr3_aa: CASSADSPSSYNEQFF
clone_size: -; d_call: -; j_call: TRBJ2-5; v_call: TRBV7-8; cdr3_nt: TGTGCCAGCAGCCCTAAAAGGTGGGGAGACCAAGAGACCCAGTACTTC; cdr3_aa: CASSPKRWGDQETQYF
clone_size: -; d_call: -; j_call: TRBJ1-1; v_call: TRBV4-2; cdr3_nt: TGTGCCAGCAGCCAACCCGGAACCCCCGAAGCTTTCTTT; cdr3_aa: CASSQPGTPEAFF
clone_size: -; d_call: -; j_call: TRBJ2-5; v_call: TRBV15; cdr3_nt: TGTGCCACCAGCAGAAACGTAATAGGAGGGTATCAAGAGACCCAGTACTTC; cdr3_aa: CATSRNVIGGYQETQYF
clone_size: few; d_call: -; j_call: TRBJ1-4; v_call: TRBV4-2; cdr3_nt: TGTGCCAGCAGCTCCACCGACAGCAGGGAGAAACTGTTTTTT; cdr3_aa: CASSSTDSREKLFF
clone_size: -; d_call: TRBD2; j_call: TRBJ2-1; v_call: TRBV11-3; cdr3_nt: TGTGCCAGCAGCTCCCGCAGCGGGAGGGCCACGAATGAGCAGTTCTTC; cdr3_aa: CASSSRSGRATNEQFF
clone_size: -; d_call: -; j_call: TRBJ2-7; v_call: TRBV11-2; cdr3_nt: TGTGCCAGCAGCTTGGCGCGAGGAGGGCCAGGAGAGCAGTACTTC; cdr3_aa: CASSLARGGPGEQYF
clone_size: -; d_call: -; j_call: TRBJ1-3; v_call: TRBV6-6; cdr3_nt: TGTGCCAGCAGTTACGGGGAAGCGACGGGAAACACCATATATTTT; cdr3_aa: CASSYGEATGNTIYF
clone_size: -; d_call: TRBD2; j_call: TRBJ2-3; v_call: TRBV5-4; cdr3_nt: TGTGCCAGCAGCCCTCGGACTAGCGGGAGCACAGATACGCAGTATTTT; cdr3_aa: CASSPRTSGSTDTQYF
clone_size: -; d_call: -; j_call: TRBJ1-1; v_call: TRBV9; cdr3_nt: TGTGCCAGCAGCGTTTGGGGGGACACTGAAGCTTTCTTT; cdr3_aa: CASSVWGDTEAFF
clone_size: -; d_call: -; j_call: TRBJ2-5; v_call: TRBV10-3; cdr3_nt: TGTGCCATCAGGAGCAGGCAACAAGAGACCCAGTACTTC; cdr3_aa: CAIRSRQQETQYF
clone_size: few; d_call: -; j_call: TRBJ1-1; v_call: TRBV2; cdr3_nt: TGTGCCAGCAGTTGGGGACTTTCTACTGAAGCTTTCTTT; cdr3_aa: CASSWGLSTEAFF
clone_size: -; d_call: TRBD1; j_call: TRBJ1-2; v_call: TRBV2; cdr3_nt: TGTGCCAGCAGTGGGGGACAGTATGGCTACACCTTC; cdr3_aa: CASSGGQYGYTF
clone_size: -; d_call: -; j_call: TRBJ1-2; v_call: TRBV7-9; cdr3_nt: TGTGCCAGCAGCTTGAGCCCGGACAGTGGCGGGGGCTACACCTTC; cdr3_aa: CASSLSPDSGGGYTF
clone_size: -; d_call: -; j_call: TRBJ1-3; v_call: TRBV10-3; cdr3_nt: TGTGCCATCAGTTCCCAGGGTGGCGGAAACACCATATATTTT; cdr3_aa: CAISSQGGGNTIYF
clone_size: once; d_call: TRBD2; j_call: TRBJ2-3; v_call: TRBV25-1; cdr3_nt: TGTGCCGGCAGTTCTAGACTAGCAGGCACAGATACGCAGTATTTT; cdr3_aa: CAGSSRLAGTDTQYF
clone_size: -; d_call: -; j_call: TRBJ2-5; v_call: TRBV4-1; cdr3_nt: TGCGCCAGCAGCCAAGTCGCCTGGGAGACCCAGTACTTC; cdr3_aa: CASSQVAWETQYF
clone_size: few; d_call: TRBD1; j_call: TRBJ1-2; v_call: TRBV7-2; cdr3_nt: TGTGCCAGCAGCCGGGACAGAAACTATGGCTACACCTTC; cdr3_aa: CASSRDRNYGYTF
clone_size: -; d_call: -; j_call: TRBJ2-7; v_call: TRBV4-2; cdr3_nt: TGTGCCAGCAGCCAAGATTTGACAGAAACCTACGAGCAGTACTTC; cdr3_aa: CASSQDLTETYEQYF
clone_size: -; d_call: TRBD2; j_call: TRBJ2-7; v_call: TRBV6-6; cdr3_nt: TGTGCCAGCAGTTCCCTGATACTAGCGAGGGAGCAGTACTTC; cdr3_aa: CASSSLILAREQYF
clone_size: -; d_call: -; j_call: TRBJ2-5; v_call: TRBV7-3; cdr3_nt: TGTGCCAGCAGCTTAATGGGGGCAGAAGAGACCCAGTACTTC; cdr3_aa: CASSLMGAEETQYF
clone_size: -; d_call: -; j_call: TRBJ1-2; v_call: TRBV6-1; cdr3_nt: TGTGCCAGCAGTGAAGGTCCCACCAACTATGGCTACACCTTC; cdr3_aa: CASSEGPTNYGYTF
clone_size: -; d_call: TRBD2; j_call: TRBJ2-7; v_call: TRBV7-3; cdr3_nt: TGTGCCAGCAGCTTAACGGCCCAGCGGGATCAGTACTTC; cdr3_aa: CASSLTAQRDQYF